The 19 T cell receptor beta chains below were found in one sample sequenced in a study of tumor-infiltrating lymphocytes in localized non-small cell lung cancer. Clones were read by immunoSEQ multiplex PCR, and TCRdb kept only the in-frame ones, dropping some. This sample has 23,000 or so clones, with 60% to 75% found just once. Sequenced input: lung tumor tissue. Receptors originate from a human donor with non-small cell lung cancer.

V and J are TRBV20-1 and TRBJ1-2; D is unclear. Trimming left V 6 bases short and J 10 bases short, with 9 bases between. This CDR3 is 9 amino acids long. Per germline, CDR1 DFQATT and CDR2 SNEGSKA (reference sequence). The CDR3 here is CSAGADYTF. CDR3 nucleotide sequence: TGCAGTGCGGGCGCCGACTACACCTTC.

Within the sample, this clone is medium-sized. This rearrangement joins TRBV13 to TRBJ2-7, with D possibly being TRBD2 (6 bases). Trimming stripped 5 bases from V and 1 base from J, with 18 bases between. The CDR3 runs to 16 residues. Germline-derived CDR1 and CDR2 are PRHDT and FYEKMQ (reference sequence). CDR3: CASSTFGGSTSYEQYF. CDR3 DNA: TGTGCCAGCAGCACCTTTGGAGGGAGTACGTCCTACGAGCAGTACTTC.

The chain is built from TRBV5-1 and TRBJ1-1, with a weak D call TRBD1 (5 bases). V was cut by 3 bases and J by 9 bases, with 15 bases left in between. The CDR3 spans 13 residues. Germline CDR1 SGHRS, CDR2 YFSETQ. Written as DNA, the CDR3 is TGCGCCAGCAGCTCCGATGTTGAGGGGAAAGCTTTCTTT. Residues: CASSSDVEGKAFF.

This clone came up once. The CDR3 sequence is CAGGSRGPTDTQYF. DNA of the CDR3: TGTGCCGGGGGGAGTAGGGGACCCACAGATACGCAGTATTTT. The V call is TRBV6-1, the J call TRBJ2-3; TRBD2 might be the D (6 bases). The V and J ends lost 11 bases and 2 bases respectively, with 17 bases between them. The CDR3 runs to 14 residues. Germline-derived CDR1 and CDR2 are MNHNS and SASEGT.

The CDR3: CASSRTTSGGSYEQYF. The CDR3 DNA reads TGCGCCAGCAGCCGAACGACTAGCGGGGGTTCCTACGAGCAGTACTTC. The genes are TRBV4-1 and TRBJ2-7; 12 bases agree with TRBD2. The CDR3 contains 16 residues. Germline V gene data show CDR1 as MGHRA and CDR2 as YSYEKL. V was pared by 4 bases and J by 1 base, with 5 bases of the junction left unmatched.

This clone qualifies as medium-sized. J is TRBJ2-3 and V is TRBV5-1; possibly TRBD1 for D (5 bases). V lost 4 bases, J lost 4 bases, and 19 bases lay in between. Germline lookup yields CDR1 SGHRS and CDR2 YFSETQ. This CDR3 contains 16 residues. The CDR3 nucleotides read TGCGCCAGCAGCCAGGGTGGGGCTTCCTACGCAGATACGCAGTATTTT. This translates into CASSQGGASYADTQYF.

The table lists this clone with a few counts. The CDR3 region is CASRFGTEETQYF. CDR3 nucleotides: TGTGCCAGCAGATTCGGGACAGAAGAGACCCAGTACTTC. This chain links TRBV7-9 with TRBJ2-5; 7 bases are shared with TRBD1. Trimming at V came to 6 bases and at J to 3 bases, leaving 4 bases not matched to a gene. The V gene's germline CDR1 is SEHNR and CDR2 FQNEAQ (reference sequence). CDR3 size: 13 residues.

The CDR3 region has the DNA TGTGCCAGCAGCTTAGCGGGGGGTGGGGAGACCCAGTACTTC. As protein: CASSLAGGGETQYF. This sequence joins TRBV5-4 and TRBJ2-5; 9 nucleotides align to TRBD2. V was clipped by 2 bases and J by 5 bases; unmatched bases: 4. The CDR3 totals 14 residues. Germline V gene lookup returns CDR1 SGHNT and CDR2 YYREEE (reference sequence).

The chain recombines TRBV2 with TRBJ2-4; D not resolved. The germline V gene has CDR1 SNHLY and CDR2 FYNNEI. Trimming stripped 3 bases from V and 8 bases from J, with 5 bases between. The CDR3 totals 11 residues. The chain's CDR3 is CASSEVDIQYF. CDR3 DNA sequence: TGTGCCAGCAGTGAGGTGGACATTCAGTACTTC.

The rearrangement uses TRBV11-2 and TRBJ2-1; 7 nucleotides align to TRBD2. Germline V CDR1 and CDR2: SGHAT, FQNNGV. The CDR3 has 15 residues. Trimming at V came to 5 bases and at J to 0 bases, leaving 4 bases not matched to a gene. CDR3 nucleotides: TGTGCCAGCAGCCCTAGCGGTAGCTCCTACAATGAGCAGTTCTTC. Translation: CASSPSGSSYNEQFF.

This clone occurred a few times. The gene calls are TRBV7-9 and TRBJ2-2, with D unclear. Germline V lookup: CDR1 SEHNR, CDR2 FQNEAQ (reference sequence). There are 15 residues in the CDR3. V shed 5 bases and J shed 8 bases, with 18 bases lying between them. CDR3 amino acids: CASSRVGAVTGELFF. CDR3 in DNA: TGTGCCAGCAGCCGCGTCGGCGCGGTTACAGGGGAGCTGTTTTTT.

By proportion, this clone is medium-sized. The rearrangement joins TRBV11-2 to TRBJ2-5, with D hard to call. This CDR3 is built from 13 residues. V was clipped by 5 bases and J by 5 bases, with 12 bases between them. CDR1 and CDR2 (germline): SGHAT, FQNNGV. The CDR3 DNA is TGTGCCAGCAGCCGCACTACCCAGGAGACCCAGTACTTC. It is translated as CASSRTTQETQYF.

Of note for this clone: Distinct nucleotide sequences in the sample also encode this CDR3. V is TRBV2 and J is TRBJ2-7, with TRBD1 matching 9 bases. The CDR3 has 13 amino acids. Germline values: CDR1 SNHLY, CDR2 FYNNEI. Unmatched junction bases numbered 5, after V lost 4 bases and J lost 7 bases. CDR3: CASSADRGDEQYF. Here the CDR3 DNA reads TGTGCCAGCAGTGCAGACAGGGGGGATGAGCAGTACTTC.

V usage is TRBV29-1 and J usage is TRBJ2-5; D is possibly TRBD1 or TRBD2 (5 bases each). The CDR3 is 12 residues long. V dropped 7 bases and J dropped 0 bases, with 9 bases sitting between them. Germline V gene data show CDR1 as SQVTM and CDR2 as ANQGSEA. The CDR3 loop reads CSARDDQETQYF. CDR3 in DNA: TGCAGCGCGAGGGACGACCAAGAGACCCAGTACTTC.

The J gene is TRBJ1-1, the V gene TRBV4-1; 9 bases fit TRBD1. This CDR3 is built from 16 residues. Looked up from germline, CDR1 is MGHRA and CDR2 is YSYEKL. J gave up 7 bases and V 3 bases, and 12 bases lay outside the gene matches. The CDR3 nucleotides read TGCGCCAGCAGCCAGCAACCGGGACAGGGAACCGTTGAAGCTTTCTTT. Its protein product is CASSQQPGQGTVEAFF.

The chain links TRBV6-1 to TRBJ2-1; 7 bases line up with TRBD1. Germline V gene lookup returns CDR1 MNHNS and CDR2 SASEGT. The CDR3 totals 14 residues. The trim removed 4 bases at V and 4 bases at J, leaving 4 bases unmatched. For the CDR3, the DNA is TGTGCCAGCAGTGTAATACAGGGGTACAATGAGCAGTTCTTC. Residues: CASSVIQGYNEQFF.

This chain connects TRBV2 to TRBJ1-5, with 12 nucleotides matching TRBD1. The CDR3 contains 15 residues. The germline V gene has CDR1 SNHLY and CDR2 FYNNEI. The V segment lost 7 bases and the J segment 6 bases; nucleotides outside the gene matches: 7. DNA of the CDR3: TGTGCCAGCAAGCGGGGACAGGGGGCTAGTCAGCCCCAGCATTTT. This translates into CASKRGQGASQPQHF.

The chain recombines TRBV5-6 with TRBJ1-5, with D tentatively TRBD1 (5 bases). The CDR3 loop spans 14 amino acids. The V and J ends lost 0 bases and 5 bases respectively, with 9 bases between them. Per the germline V gene, CDR1 is SGHDT and CDR2 is YYEEEE. The CDR3 loop reads CASSLAGRDQPQHF. The CDR3 region has the DNA TGTGCCAGCAGCTTGGCAGGGCGCGATCAGCCCCAGCATTTT.

The chain has TRBV6-1 and TRBJ2-1; possibly TRBD1 for D (6 bases). The CDR3 is 13 amino acids. Between the trimmed V and J ends, which lost 7 bases and 9 bases, there was a span of 16 bases. Germline loops: CDR1 MNHNS, CDR2 SASEGT. The CDR3 DNA follows: TGTGCCAGCACCAAAGACAGGTGGAGTGAGCAGTTCTTC. Encoded protein: CASTKDRWSEQFF.